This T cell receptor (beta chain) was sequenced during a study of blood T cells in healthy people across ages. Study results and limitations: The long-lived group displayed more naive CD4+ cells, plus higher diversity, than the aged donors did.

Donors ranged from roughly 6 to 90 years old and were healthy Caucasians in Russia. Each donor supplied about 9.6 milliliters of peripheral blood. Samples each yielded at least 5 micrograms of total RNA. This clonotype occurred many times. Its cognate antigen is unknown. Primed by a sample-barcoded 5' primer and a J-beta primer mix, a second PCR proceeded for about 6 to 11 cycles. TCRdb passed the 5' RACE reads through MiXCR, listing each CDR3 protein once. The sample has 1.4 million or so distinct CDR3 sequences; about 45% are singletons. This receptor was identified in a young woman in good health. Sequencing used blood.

The CDR3: CASSPDRAGTDTQYF. The DNA for the CDR3 is TGTGCCAGCAGTCCGGACAGGGCGGGCACAGATACGCAGTATTTT. The chain carries TRBV6-1 and TRBJ2-3, with 8 bases lining up with TRBD1. With V trimmed by 5 bases and J by 1 base, 5 bases remained unmatched. The CDR3 extends over 15 amino acids. Germline loops: CDR1 MNHNS, CDR2 SASEGT.